A selection of T cell receptor beta chains follows, all from one sample in a study of glioma-infiltrating T cells after dendritic cell vaccination. Profiled with immunoSEQ multiplex PCR; TCRdb holds only in-frame clones, not every one. The sample carries about 2,500 clones, about 82% recorded once. The sample was tumor tissue, taken after dendritic cell vaccination. The receptor source for this set is a human donor with glioblastoma. The CDR3 runs from the conserved cysteine through the conserved F or W. The D gene is left open where the match is weak. Size tells how often a clone was seen (once, few, many) or the class of an expanded clone, and some rows leave it out.

d_gene	v_gene	j_gene	abundance	CDR3aa	CDR3nt
NA	TRBV18	TRBJ1-5	NA	CASSKNRNQPQHF	TGTGCCAGCTCAAAAAACAGGAATCAGCCCCAGCATTTT
NA	TRBV19	TRBJ2-3	NA	CASRPAAADTQYF	TGTGCCAGTAGGCCCGCGGCAGCAGATACGCAGTATTTT
NA	TRBV5-1	TRBJ2-7	NA	CASSRDSTSSYEQYF	TGCGCCAGCAGCCGAGACAGCACCAGCTCCTACGAGCAGTACTTC
NA	TRBV10-2	TRBJ1-2	NA	CASSESGTLYGYTF	TGCGCCAGCAGTGAGTCGGGGACACTTTATGGCTACACCTTC
NA	TRBV11-3	TRBJ1-3	NA	CASSLFGQFGNTIYF	TGTGCCAGCAGCTTATTTGGGCAGTTTGGAAACACCATATATTTT
TRBD1	TRBV4-3	TRBJ2-5	NA	CASSRDRGVETQYF	TGCGCCAGCAGCAGGGACAGGGGAGTCGAGACCCAGTACTTC
TRBD2	TRBV5-1	TRBJ2-3	NA	CASSLVLAGDTDTQYF	TGCGCCAGCAGCTTGGTTTTAGCGGGAGACACAGATACGCAGTATTTT
TRBD2	TRBV30	TRBJ2-4	NA	CAWSPKGAGENIQYF	TGTGCCTGGAGCCCTAAGGGAGCGGGGGAAAACATTCAGTACTTC
TRBD2	TRBV5-5	TRBJ2-2	once	CASSFHSAGANTGELFF	TGTGCCAGCAGCTTCCATTCGGCGGGAGCGAACACCGGGGAGCTGTTTTTT
TRBD1	TRBV6-1	TRBJ1-3	NA	CASSEGDRGNGNTIYF	TGTGCCAGCAGTGAAGGGGACAGGGGGAACGGAAACACCATATATTTT
NA	TRBV6-5	TRBJ2-7	NA	CASSSQGYEQYF	TGTGCCAGCAGTAGCCAGGGTTACGAGCAGTACTTC
TRBD1	TRBV2	TRBJ1-4	NA	CASSADRTTNEKLFF	TGTGCCAGCAGTGCGGACAGGACCACTAATGAAAAACTGTTTTTT
TRBD2	TRBV7-2	TRBJ2-1	NA	CASSLEGTSGRFHNEQFF	TGTGCCAGCAGCCTAGAGGGGACTAGCGGGAGGTTTCACAATGAGCAGTTCTTC
TRBD2	TRBV27	TRBJ2-1	NA	CASSFSGGRILEQFF	TGTGCCAGCAGTTTTAGCGGGGGGAGGATACTGGAGCAGTTCTTC
NA	TRBV28	TRBJ1-5	NA	CASSLLNQPQHF	TGTGCCAGCAGTTTACTTAATCAGCCCCAGCATTTT
TRBD1	TRBV5-1	TRBJ1-2	NA	CASSYEFDRGYSNYGYTF	TGCGCCAGCAGCTACGAATTCGACAGGGGGTATAGTAACTATGGCTACACCTTC
TRBD1	TRBV19	TRBJ1-1	NA	CASSMTGTEAFF	TGTGCCAGTAGTATGACAGGGACTGAAGCTTTCTTT
TRBD1	TRBV5-1	TRBJ2-7	NA	CASSTGQGATEQYF	TGCGCCAGCAGCACGGGACAGGGAGCGACCGAGCAGTACTTC